This TCR beta chain was identified during a study of molecular identifiers for immune sequencing clone quantification. From 20,000 to 1,000,000 sorted cells, naive CD8 libraries were generated with 10%, 30% or 50% RNA. In the sort, naive CD8 T cells were defined as CD8+CD4-CCR7+CD45RA+. This clonotype was observed many times. TCRdb re-called the PCR reads with MiXCR, one entry per CDR3 protein. Altogether around 94,000 distinct CDR3 sequences are present, about 35% being singletons, with the ten largest covering 9% to 10%. The origin of this receptor is a human donor in good health. Some libraries in this study had Jurkat cell RNA spiked in. The sequenced sample was naive CD8+ T cells from blood, with Jurkat cell RNA spiked in. Regarding subset: FACS-sorted CD8+CD4-CCR7+CD45RA+ naive T cells.

CDR3 bases: TGTGCCAGCAGTCCCACCACGACTAGCGGGTACACAGATACGCAGTATTTT. Its translation is CASSPTTTSGYTDTQYF. The chain couples TRBV27 to TRBJ2-3; 10 bases agree with TRBD2. The CDR3 runs to 17 residues. V was pared by 5 bases and J by 2 bases, with 10 bases of the junction left unmatched. Germline lookup yields CDR1 MNHEY and CDR2 SMNVEV (reference sequence).